Listed below are T cell receptor beta chains from one sample, sequenced in a study of CD8 T cells in Susac syndrome. From the immunoSEQ multiplex PCR reads, TCRdb called clonotypes with MiXCR, one entry per CDR3 protein. Of more than 95,000 distinct CDR3 sequences in the sample, roughly 93% are singletons; the top ten hold around 0.3%. Sequencing input: CD8+ T cells from PBMCs. All receptors derive from a human donor with multiple sclerosis. CDR3s include the opening cysteine and the closing phenylalanine or tryptophan. D genes are given only for firm matches. Clone size appears in some rows only: once, few, many, or a class for an expanded clone.

CASSFRTGRGEQFF TGTGCCAGCAGTTTTAGGACAGGGCGGGGTGAGCAGTTCTTC TRBV28 - TRBJ2-1 TRBD1
CSVVGFGPGYTF TGCAGCGTTGTGGGGTTCGGGCCTGGCTACACCTTC TRBV29-1 - TRBJ1-2 -
CASSSSRYTDTQYF TGTGCCAGCAGTTCCTCCCGGTACACAGATACGCAGTATTTT TRBV4-2 - TRBJ2-3 -
CSARGTTDYGYTF TGCAGTGCTAGGGGGACAACTGACTATGGCTACACCTTC TRBV20-1 - TRBJ1-2 -
CAQTEGGSYNEQFF TGTGCACAGACGGAGGGGGGATCTTACAATGAGCAGTTCTTC TRBV30 - TRBJ2-1 -
CSAENYNEQFF TGCAGCGCTGAGAACTACAATGAGCAGTTCTTC TRBV29-1 once TRBJ2-1 -
CSAIHNNEQFF TGCAGTGCTATTCACAACAATGAGCAGTTCTTC TRBV20-1 - TRBJ2-1 -
CASSLSLRVDGYSNQPQHF TGTGCCAGCAGTTTATCCCTTCGGGTGGACGGTTATAGCAATCAGCCCCAGCATTTT TRBV28 - TRBJ1-5 -
CAWGGGGSKNIQYF TGTGCCTGGGGAGGGGGGGGGTCCAAAAACATTCAGTACTTC TRBV30 - TRBJ2-4 -
CASSYTPESSYNEQFF TGTGCCAGCAGCTATACGCCAGAGAGCTCCTACAATGAGCAGTTCTTC TRBV6-5 - TRBJ2-1 -
CASSQDLRGGDEQFF TGTGCCAGCAGCCAAGATCTTCGGGGTGGGGATGAGCAGTTCTTC TRBV3-1 - TRBJ2-1 -
CASSLSIRHEQYF TGTGCCAGCAGTTTATCGATACGCCACGAGCAGTACTTC TRBV27 - TRBJ2-7 -
CASGRNTQYF TGTGCCAGCGGCCGCAATACGCAGTATTTT TRBV12-3/TRBV12-4 - TRBJ2-3 -
CASRLGNGGEQFF TGTGCCAGCAGGCTGGGGAACGGAGGTGAGCAGTTCTTC TRBV27 - TRBJ2-1 -
CSASPGLGNQPQHF TGCAGTGCCTCCCCCGGCCTCGGCAATCAGCCCCAGCATTTT TRBV20-1 - TRBJ1-5 -
CASSEGSDRNF TGCGCCAGCAGTGAGGGGTCAGATCGGAATTTT TRBV10-2 - TRBJ1-1 -
CASSLAWTAVIHF TGTGCCAGCAGTTTAGCCTGGACAGCCGTAATCCACTTT TRBV28 - TRBJ1-6 -
CASSTLAGGNDTQYF TGTGCCAGCAGCACGCTAGCGGGGGGGAACGATACGCAGTATTTT TRBV5-4 - TRBJ2-3 TRBD2
CASSFPLAGGNAGELFF TGTGCCAGCAGCTTCCCTCTAGCGGGGGGAAACGCCGGGGAGCTGTTTTTT TRBV7-3 - TRBJ2-2 TRBD2
CASSFGGIYTDTQYF TGTGCCAGCAGCTTCGGCGGGATCTACACAGATACGCAGTATTTT TRBV11-1 - TRBJ2-3 -
CASSQAAVRTEAFF TGCGCCAGCAGCCAGGCTGCCGTGAGAACTGAAGCTTTCTTT TRBV4-1 - TRBJ1-1 -
CASSPWGGSQFF TGTGCCAGCAGCCCGTGGGGCGGGAGTCAGTTCTTC TRBV7-4 - TRBJ2-1 TRBD2